The 26 T cell receptor beta chains listed next were all sequenced from one sample in a study of shared clonotypes between healthy human individuals. Some clones are missing from TCRdb's copy, which holds only in-frame ones; the method was immunoSEQ multiplex PCR. This sample has 400,000 to 500,000 clones, with 79% found just once. The specimen was PBMCs. The receptor source for this set is a middle-aged woman in good health. Some clones in this sample may be carry-over from other donors' samples.

The chain combines TRBV27 with TRBJ2-2; the match to TRBD2 covers 7 bases. The J segment lost 1 base and the V segment lost 6 bases, leaving 2 bases of the junction unmatched. Germline assignment: CDR1 MNHEY and CDR2 SMNVEV (reference sequence). The CDR3 length is 14 residues. DNA for the CDR3: TGTGCCAGCAGCGCTAGCGGGAACACCGGGGAGCTGTTTTTT. Encoded protein: CASSASGNTGELFF.

This chain links TRBV11-2 with TRBJ1-4; TRBD1 might be the D (5 bases). The CDR3 runs to 15 residues. Trimming pared 1 base from V and 9 bases from J, leaving 15 bases between. Germline V gives CDR1 SGHAT, CDR2 FQNNGV. CDR3 protein: CASSLGGEVDKKLFF. In nucleotides, the CDR3 is TGTGCCAGCAGCTTAGGAGGGGAGGTGGATAAAAAACTGTTTTTT.

The chain combines TRBV28 with TRBJ2-3; tentative D call: TRBD2 (6 bases). Trimming shortened V by 3 bases and J by 5 bases, and 27 bases separated the two germline ends. The CDR3 has 19 residues. CDR1 is MDHEN, CDR2 SYDVKM, per germline. DNA of the CDR3: TGTGCCAGCAGTTTCGTGGCGGGGCCAGTACTCGATGGGGTAGATACGCAGTATTTT. Protein: CASSFVAGPVLDGVDTQYF.

J is TRBJ2-5 and V is TRBV25-1; a weak D match, TRBD1 (5 bases). The end of the DNA aligns better with TRBJ2-7, so the J call may be wrong. The CDR3 contains 17 residues. The germline V gene has CDR1 MGHDK and CDR2 SYGVNS. CDR3 in amino acids: CAGYLGARVQGGYEQYF. The CDR3 DNA sequence: TGTGCCGGATACCTAGGAGCGCGCGTCCAGGGCGGATACGAGCAGTACTTC.

In this sample, this clone turned up a few times. The chain links TRBV10-3 to TRBJ1-2, with 7 bases that match TRBD1. The CDR3 runs to 14 residues. Losses at the gene ends were 3 bases for V and 7 bases for J; bases not matched to a gene: 8. Germline V gives CDR1 ENHRY, CDR2 SYGVKD. The CDR3 loop reads CAISDRQGVGGYTF. For the CDR3, the DNA is TGTGCCATCAGTGACAGGCAGGGGGTCGGTGGCTACACCTTC.

The chain joins TRBV10-3 to TRBJ1-3; D is unresolved. The ends were cut back, 3 bases at V and 2 bases at J, with 2 bases in the middle. Germline CDR1 is ENHRY and CDR2 is SYGVKD. The CDR3 runs to 12 residues. As DNA, the CDR3 is TGTGCCATCAGTGAACCTGGAAACACCATATATTTT. Amino acid sequence: CAISEPGNTIYF.

V is TRBV10-1 and J is TRBJ2-1; 9 nucleotides agree with TRBD2. The germline CDR1 and CDR2 sequences are WNHNN and SYGVQD (reference sequence). V shed 3 bases and J 7 bases; nucleotides not matched to a gene: 4. CDR3 length: 14 residues. This chain's CDR3 is CASSDQREVNEQFF. The CDR3 nucleotides are TGCGCCAGCAGTGACCAGCGGGAGGTGAATGAGCAGTTCTTC.

The J gene is TRBJ2-7, the V gene TRBV5-1, with TRBD2 matching over 7 bases. The CDR3 is 13 residues long. Germline-derived CDR1 and CDR2 are SGHRS and YFSETQ. V was clipped by 7 bases and J by 1 base; unmatched bases: 5. In nucleotides, the CDR3 is TGCGCCAGCCGCAAGGGAGGGTCCTACGAGCAGTACTTC. It yields the protein CASRKGGSYEQYF.

This chain uses TRBV12-5 with TRBJ1-1; TRBD1 might be the D (5 bases). Trimming took 4 bases from V and 3 from J, leaving 18 bases between them. The CDR3 runs 16 residues. From germline, CDR1 is LGHNT and CDR2 FRNRAP. CDR3 nucleotides: TGTGCTAGTGGTTCACCCCGACCCGGGGGTTACACTGAAGCTTTCTTT. This sequence encodes CASGSPRPGGYTEAFF.

The J gene is TRBJ2-7, the V gene TRBV10-3, with 13 bases aligning to TRBD2. Germline V lookup: CDR1 ENHRY, CDR2 SYGVKD. Trimming at V came to 6 bases and at J to 4 bases, leaving 3 bases not matched to a gene. CDR3 length: 14 residues. CDR3 in DNA: TGTGCCATCAGCGGGACTAGCGGGATGTACGAGCAGTACTTC. Its protein product is CAISGTSGMYEQYF.

This chain links TRBV2 with TRBJ2-5; D possibly corresponds to TRBD1 (6 bases). The tail of the sequence fits TRBJ2-7 better, so the J call may be wrong. CDR3 length: 12 amino acids. The V gene's germline CDR1 is SNHLY and CDR2 FYNNEI. The CDR3 bases are TGTGCCACCAGGCAGGGGATCCACGAGCAGTACTTC. This translates into CATRQGIHEQYF.

This chain connects TRBV27 to TRBJ1-5; D might be TRBD1 (5 bases). The CDR3 is 15 residues long. With 6 bases removed from V and 0 bases from J, the gap between germline ends came to 12 bases. Germline V gives CDR1 MNHEY, CDR2 SMNVEV (reference sequence). CDR3 region: CASSTNGGSNQPQHF. The CDR3 DNA sequence: TGTGCCAGCAGCACCAATGGGGGTAGCAATCAGCCCCAGCATTTT.

The chain uses TRBV30 and TRBJ2-5; D is ambiguous. The assigned J gene may be wrong: the sequence end matches TRBJ2-7 better. The germline gives CDR1 GTSNPN, CDR2 SVGIG (reference sequence). The CDR3 consists of 11 residues. The CDR3 spells CAWSGTYEQYF. In nucleotides, the CDR3 is TGTGCCTGGAGTGGCACCTACGAGCAGTACTTC.

This clone was counted only a few times. V usage is TRBV4-1 and J usage is TRBJ1-1; TRBD1 might be the D (6 bases). Germline CDR1 and CDR2: MGHRA and YSYEKL. CDR3 size: 16 residues. The germline V and J ends were trimmed by 4 bases and 3 bases, with 18 bases remaining between them. The CDR3 protein is CASSPNRVLVDTEAFF. CDR3 DNA sequence: TGCGCCAGCAGCCCGAACAGGGTACTTGTGGACACTGAAGCTTTCTTT.

The genes are TRBV4-1 and TRBJ1-2, with D unresolved. CDR1 is MGHRA and CDR2 is YSYEKL in the germline V gene. The CDR3 has 14 amino acids. The V end lost 0 bases, the J end lost 2 bases, and 7 bases lay between the germline ends. CDR3 sequence: CASSQDPLNYGYTF. The DNA of the CDR3 is TGCGCCAGCAGCCAAGACCCCCTAAACTATGGCTACACCTTC.

This clone was seen a single time. J is TRBJ2-5 and V is TRBV5-1; 9 positions match TRBD2. In germline, CDR1 is SGHRS, CDR2 YFSETQ. V gave up 0 bases and J gave up 0 bases; unmatched junction bases: 0. The CDR3 spans 15 residues. The DNA for the CDR3 is TGCGCCAGCAGCTTGGCTAGCGGGAACCAAGAGACCCAGTACTTC. Translated, it gives CASSLASGNQETQYF.

The chain employs TRBV19 and TRBJ2-5; D may be TRBD1 or TRBD2 (7 bases each). The CDR3 covers 16 residues. CDR1 is LNHDA and CDR2 is SQIVND in the germline V gene (reference sequence). V lost 3 bases and J 5 bases, leaving 19 bases between the germline ends. This CDR3 reads CASSILSAGGVETQYF. For the CDR3, the DNA is TGTGCCAGTAGTATCCTCTCGGCAGGGGGGGTCGAGACCCAGTACTTC. Supplemented by reference TRBV19 and TRBJ2-5, the full variable domain reads DGGITQSPKYLFRKEGQNVTLSCEQNLNHDAMYWYRQDPGQGLRLIYYSQIVNDFQKGDIAEGYSVSREKKESFPLTVTSAQKNPTAFYLCASSILSAGGVETQYFGPGTRLLVL.

This chain uses TRBV7-9 with TRBJ2-5, with 10 bases identical to TRBD2. The germline gives CDR1 SEHNR, CDR2 FQNEAQ (reference sequence). The length of the CDR3 is 14 residues. The V and J ends lost 4 bases and 4 bases, in that order; junction bases with no gene match: 3. In DNA, the CDR3 is TGTGCCAGCAGCTCTAGCGGGAGCGGAGAGACCCAGTACTTC. It specifies CASSSSGSGETQYF.

This clone was recorded a few times. This chain connects TRBV11-2 to TRBJ2-3; 15 bases line up with TRBD2. The length of the CDR3 is 16 residues. Germline-derived CDR1 and CDR2 are SGHAT and FQNNGV. Losses at the gene ends were 6 bases for V and 5 bases for J; bases not matched to a gene: 6. CDR3 sequence: CASRRTSGRAVDTQYF. Here the CDR3 DNA reads TGTGCCAGCAGGCGGACTAGCGGGAGGGCCGTAGATACGCAGTATTTT. The entire variable domain, with the rest obtained from reference TRBV11-2 and TRBJ2-3, is as follows: EAGVAQSPRYKIIEKRQSVAFWCNPISGHATLYWYQQILGQGPKLLIQFQNNGVVDDSQLPKDRFSAERLKGVDSTLKIQPAKLEDSAVYLCASRRTSGRAVDTQYFGPGTRLTVL.

This chain links TRBV7-7 with TRBJ2-3, with 7 bases that match TRBD2. J lost 1 base, V lost 1 base, and 5 bases had no gene match. The CDR3 length is 16 residues. Germline V gene lookup returns CDR1 SSHAT and CDR2 FNYEAQ (reference sequence). CDR3 loop: CASSLDGLAGTDTQYF. The CDR3 DNA reads TGTGCCAGCAGCTTAGATGGGCTAGCGGGCACAGATACGCAGTATTTT.

The V and J genes are TRBV13 and TRBJ2-1; no definite D call. Trimming removed 1 base at V and 11 bases at J, with 12 bases between. Germline V gene lookup returns CDR1 PRHDT and CDR2 FYEKMQ (reference sequence). The CDR3 is 13 amino acids. CDR3 DNA sequence: TGTGCCAGCAGCTTAGCCCAGCCGGGTCAGCAGTTCTTC. Its translation: CASSLAQPGQQFF.

In its sample, this clone was seen a few times. CDR3 loop: CASSDPSGRGDTQYF. DNA for the CDR3: TGTGCCAGCAGTGACCCTAGCGGGAGAGGGGATACGCAGTATTTT. The chain employs TRBV6-1 and TRBJ2-3; TRBD2 aligns across 10 bases. The CDR3 has 15 residues. Trimming cost V 3 bases and J 6 bases; bases outside gene matches: 6. Germline V lookup: CDR1 MNHNS, CDR2 SASEGT.

As regards this clone: In the same sample, other DNA sequences code for this CDR3. This rearrangement joins TRBV29-1 to TRBJ2-7; D is ambiguous. The CDR3 loop spans 14 amino acids. The V end was cut by 1 base, the J end by 0 bases, with 10 bases between. Germline V lookup: CDR1 SQVTM, CDR2 ANQGSEA. The CDR3 loop reads CSVEGGPSSYEQYF. The CDR3 DNA sequence: TGCAGCGTTGAAGGAGGTCCTAGCTCCTACGAGCAGTACTTC.

V and J are TRBV28 and TRBJ2-7; no reliable D call. The CDR3 contains 17 residues. The V gene lost 1 base and the J gene lost 0 bases, with 16 bases spanning the gap. Germline CDR1 is MDHEN and CDR2 is SYDVKM. The CDR3 sequence: CASSLFTGSQSSYEQYF. The CDR3, as DNA: TGTGCCAGCAGTTTATTCACCGGATCTCAGAGCTCCTACGAGCAGTACTTC.

The chain links TRBV19 to TRBJ2-3; D is ambiguous. V shed 6 bases and J shed 7 bases, with 8 bases lying between them. The CDR3 has 11 residues. CDR1 is LNHDA and CDR2 is SQIVND in the germline V gene (reference sequence). The CDR3 reads CASSQRYTQYF. DNA of the CDR3: TGTGCCAGTAGCCAGAGATATACGCAGTATTTT.

The V call is TRBV7-2, the J call TRBJ1-2; D possibly corresponds to TRBD1 (5 bases). The CDR3 consists of 17 residues. Germline CDR1 SGHTA, CDR2 FQGNSA. V lost 1 base and J 2 bases, leaving 17 bases between the germline ends. In nucleotides, the CDR3 is TGTGCCAGCAGCTTAGTGGGGCACAGGCGCCAAAACTATGGCTACACCTTC. Translating gives CASSLVGHRRQNYGYTF.